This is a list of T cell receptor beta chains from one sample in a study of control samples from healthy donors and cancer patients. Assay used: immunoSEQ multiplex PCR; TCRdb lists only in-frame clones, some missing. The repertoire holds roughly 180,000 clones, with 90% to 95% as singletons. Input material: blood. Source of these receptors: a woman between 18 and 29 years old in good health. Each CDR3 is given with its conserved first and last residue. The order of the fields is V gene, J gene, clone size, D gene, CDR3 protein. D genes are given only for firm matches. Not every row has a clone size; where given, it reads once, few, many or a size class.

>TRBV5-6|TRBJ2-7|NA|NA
CASSLGLREWDDEQYF
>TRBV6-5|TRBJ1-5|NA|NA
CASTEWGGSNQPQHF
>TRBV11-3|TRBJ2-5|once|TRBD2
CASSSGTSRQETQYF
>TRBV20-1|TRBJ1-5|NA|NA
CSASKEGWSNQPQHF
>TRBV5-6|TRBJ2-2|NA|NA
CASSFLRSPPLPNTGELFF
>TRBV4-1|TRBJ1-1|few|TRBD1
CASSLAWGQLNTEAFF
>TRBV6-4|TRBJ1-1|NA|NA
CASSDSMSQGKAFF
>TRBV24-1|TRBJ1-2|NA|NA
CATRSGALGGYTF
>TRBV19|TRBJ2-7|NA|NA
CASSISTAFIYEQYF
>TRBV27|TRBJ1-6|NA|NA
CASSLSSYNSPLHF
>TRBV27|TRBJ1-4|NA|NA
CASSLTRVGNEKLFF
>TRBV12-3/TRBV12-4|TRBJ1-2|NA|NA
CAVKETANYGYTF
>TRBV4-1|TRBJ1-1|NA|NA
CASSLRWGWGPRGNTEAFF
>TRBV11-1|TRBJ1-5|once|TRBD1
CASSLRGQGNQPQHF
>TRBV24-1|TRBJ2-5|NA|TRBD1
CATSDPGTEKETQYF
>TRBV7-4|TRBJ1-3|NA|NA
CASSLPPLSGNTIYF
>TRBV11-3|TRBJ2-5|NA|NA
CASSLGGAGAQGETQYF
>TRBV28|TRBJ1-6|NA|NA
CASSPDTYNSPLHF
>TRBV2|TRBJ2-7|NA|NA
CASRRATYEQYF
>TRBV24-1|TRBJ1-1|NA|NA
CATSAGVGTEAFF
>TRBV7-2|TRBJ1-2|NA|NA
CASSLSTDPGYTF
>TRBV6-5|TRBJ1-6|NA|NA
CASSYGVSSYNSPLHF
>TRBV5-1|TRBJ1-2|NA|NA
CASSLDSSYGYTF
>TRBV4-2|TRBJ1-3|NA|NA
CASSQERQTSFGNTIYF
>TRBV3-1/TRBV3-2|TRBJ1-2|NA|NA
CASSQDFGRTDYGYTF
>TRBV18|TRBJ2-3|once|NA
CASSPIRWDTQYF
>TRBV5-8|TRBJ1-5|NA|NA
CASSWPGLRRSGSNQPQHF
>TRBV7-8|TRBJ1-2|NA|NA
CASSLHDRNYGYTF
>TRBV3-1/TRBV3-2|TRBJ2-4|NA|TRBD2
CASSPLPAGGDLAKNIQYF
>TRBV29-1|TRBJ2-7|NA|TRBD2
CSVQRAGGSEQYF
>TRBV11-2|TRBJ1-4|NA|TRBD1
CASSFGTGINEKLFF
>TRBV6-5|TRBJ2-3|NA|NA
CASSSPITDTQYF
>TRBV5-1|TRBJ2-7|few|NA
CASSWGGTLYEQYF
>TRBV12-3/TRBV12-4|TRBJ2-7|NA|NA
CASSDSYEQYF
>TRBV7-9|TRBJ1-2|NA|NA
CASSGQFYGYTF
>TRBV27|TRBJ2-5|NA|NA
CASSLAYQETQYF
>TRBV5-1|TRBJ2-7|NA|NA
CASSLVGSYEQYF
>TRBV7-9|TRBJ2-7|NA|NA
CASRQGRAHEQYF
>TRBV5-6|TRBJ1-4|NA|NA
CASEAPARGQLFF
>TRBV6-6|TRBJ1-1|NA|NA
CASGRSGNTEAFF
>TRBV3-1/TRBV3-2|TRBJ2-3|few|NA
CASSLVLAGTQYF
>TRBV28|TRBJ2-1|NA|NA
CASSWQAAGEQFF
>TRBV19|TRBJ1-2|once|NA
CASTPPRGNPGYTF
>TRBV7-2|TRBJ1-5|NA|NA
CASSLRPWAINQPQHF
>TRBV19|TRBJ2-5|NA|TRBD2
CASSPPGRETQYF
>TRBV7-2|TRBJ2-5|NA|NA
CASSLVGETQYF